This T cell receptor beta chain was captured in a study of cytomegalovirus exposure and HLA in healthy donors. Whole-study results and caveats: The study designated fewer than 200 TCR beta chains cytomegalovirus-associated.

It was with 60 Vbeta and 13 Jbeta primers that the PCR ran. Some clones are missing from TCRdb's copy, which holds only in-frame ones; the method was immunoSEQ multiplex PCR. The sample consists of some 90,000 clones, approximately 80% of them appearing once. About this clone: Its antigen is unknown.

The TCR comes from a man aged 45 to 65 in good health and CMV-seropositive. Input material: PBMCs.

In DNA form, the CDR3 reads TGTGCCAGCAGCTTAAATAGACAAACAAGTGGTGAGCAGTTCTTC. It codes for CASSLNRQTSGEQFF. This sequence joins TRBV7-3 and TRBJ2-1; no firm D call. The CDR3 spans 15 residues. V was trimmed by 1 base and J by 9 bases, leaving 16 bases between them. The germline V gene encodes CDR1 SGHTA and CDR2 FQGTGA.